The 9 T cell receptor beta chains in this list originate from one sample, sequenced in a study of cytomegalovirus exposure and HLA in healthy donors. PCR amplification relied on 60 Vbeta primers (plus 13 Jbeta primers). The method was immunoSEQ multiplex PCR; TCRdb's version includes in-frame clones alone and lacks a portion of them. Among about 130,000 clones listed, roughly 82% were seen once. Input material: PBMCs. These TCRs come from a male donor in good health and CMV-seropositive.

This rearrangement joins TRBV27 to TRBJ1-2, with unresolved D. The CDR3 length is 14 residues. The V and J ends lost 2 bases and 6 bases respectively, with 13 bases between them. From germline, CDR1 is MNHEY and CDR2 SMNVEV (reference sequence). The CDR3: CASSLDWRRHGYTF. The DNA for the CDR3 is TGTGCCAGCAGTTTAGATTGGAGGCGTCATGGCTACACCTTC.

The chain recombines TRBV20-1 with TRBJ2-7, with 8 bases lining up with TRBD1. Losses at the gene ends were 7 bases for V and 7 bases for J; bases not matched to a gene: 6. The CDR3 covers 11 residues. CDR1 and CDR2 from the germline V gene are DFQATT and SNEGSKA (reference sequence). CDR3 region: CSVETGVEQYF. For the CDR3, the DNA is TGCAGTGTCGAGACAGGGGTTGAGCAGTACTTC.

The chain joins TRBV4-3 to TRBJ2-3, with D possibly matching TRBD1 (6 bases). The germline gives CDR1 LGHNA, CDR2 YSLEER. V lost 0 bases to trimming and J lost 6 bases, with 10 bases between them. There are 14 residues in the CDR3. The CDR3 protein is CASSQDPGADTQYF. The DNA of the CDR3 is TGCGCCAGCAGCCAAGATCCAGGGGCGGATACGCAGTATTTT.

Note on this clone: Other DNA sequences of this sample code for an identical CDR3. J is TRBJ2-5 and V is TRBV7-2; possibly TRBD1 for D (5 bases). There are 13 residues in the CDR3. Trimming removed 1 base at V and 5 bases at J, with 8 bases between. The germline gives CDR1 SGHTA, CDR2 FQGNSA. The CDR3 coding sequence is TGTGCCAGCAGCTTAGGGGGCCGGGAGACCCAGTACTTC. It specifies CASSLGGRETQYF.

The CDR3 here is CASSSDFAEQFF. In DNA form, the CDR3 reads TGTGCCAGCAGCTCGGACTTTGCTGAGCAGTTCTTC. The V gene is TRBV5-4, the J gene TRBJ2-1; D perhaps matches TRBD2 (5 bases). The V end was cut by 3 bases, the J end by 9 bases, with 10 bases between. CDR1 is SGHNT, CDR2 YYREEE, per germline (reference sequence). This CDR3 has 12 residues.

V gene TRBV15 combines with J gene TRBJ1-3, with D possibly being TRBD1 (5 bases). V lost 1 base to trimming and J lost 5 bases, with 15 bases between them. This CDR3 is built from 16 residues. Germline values: CDR1 LNHNV, CDR2 YYDKDF (reference sequence). The CDR3 DNA sequence: TGTGCCACCAGCAGAGCGGCAGGGAACCACCGAAACACCATATATTTT. The encoded protein is CATSRAAGNHRNTIYF.

The V gene is TRBV27, the J gene TRBJ1-2; no clear D gene. CDR1 and CDR2 from the germline V gene are MNHEY and SMNVEV (reference sequence). Trimming took 5 bases from V and 2 from J, leaving 12 bases between them. The CDR3 is made up of 14 amino acids. The CDR3 DNA sequence: TGTGCCAGCAGTCCCCTTGGAGAGAACTATGGCTACACCTTC. Its translation is CASSPLGENYGYTF.

CDR3 sequence: CASSPQRDRGLGEQYF. The CDR3 DNA follows: TGTGCCAGCTCACCACAAAGGGACAGGGGGCTTGGGGAGCAGTACTTC. This chain uses TRBV18 with TRBJ2-7; 12 nucleotides line up with TRBD1. This CDR3 contains 16 residues. The germline CDR1 and CDR2 sequences are KGHSH and LQKENI. V shed 1 base and J 7 bases; nucleotides not matched to a gene: 8. The complete variable domain, with remaining parts taken from reference TRBV18 and TRBJ2-7, reads NAGVMQNPRHLVRRRGQEARLRCSPMKGHSHVYWYRQLPEEGLKFMVYLQKENIIDESGMPKERFSAEFPKEGPSILRIQQVVRGDSAAYFCASSPQRDRGLGEQYFGPGTRLTVT.

The rearrangement joins TRBV19 to TRBJ2-1; D is unresolved. Trimming pared 7 bases from V and 3 bases from J, leaving 10 bases between. CDR3 length: 13 amino acids. Germline CDR1 LNHDA, CDR2 SQIVND (reference sequence). Here the CDR3 reads CASTRLGYNEQFF. The CDR3, as DNA: TGTGCCAGTACCCGCCTAGGCTACAATGAGCAGTTCTTC. The whole variable domain, remainder taken from reference TRBV19 and TRBJ2-1, is DGGITQSPKYLFRKEGQNVTLSCEQNLNHDAMYWYRQDPGQGLRLIYYSQIVNDFQKGDIAEGYSVSREKKESFPLTVTSAQKNPTAFYLCASTRLGYNEQFFGPGTRLTVL.